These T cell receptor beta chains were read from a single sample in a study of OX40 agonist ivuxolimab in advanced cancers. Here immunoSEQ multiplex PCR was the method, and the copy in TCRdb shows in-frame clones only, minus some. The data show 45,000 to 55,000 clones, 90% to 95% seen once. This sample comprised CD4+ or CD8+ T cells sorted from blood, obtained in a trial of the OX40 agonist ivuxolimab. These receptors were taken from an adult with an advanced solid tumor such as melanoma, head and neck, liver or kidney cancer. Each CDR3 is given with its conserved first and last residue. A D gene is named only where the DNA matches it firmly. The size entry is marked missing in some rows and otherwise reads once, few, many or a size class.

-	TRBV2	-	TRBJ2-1	TGTGCCAGCAGTCTTTCTAGGGCAGCTAACAATGAGCAGTTCTTC	CASSLSRAANNEQFF
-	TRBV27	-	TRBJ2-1	TGTGCCAGCAGTTTATTAGGGTTCTACAATGAGCAGTTCTTC	CASSLLGFYNEQFF
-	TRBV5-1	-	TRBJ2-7	TGCGCCAGCAGCTTGGAGGAGAACCACTACGAGCAGTACTTC	CASSLEENHYEQYF
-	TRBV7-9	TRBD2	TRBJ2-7	TGTGCCAGCAGCTCCCCTGGGGGGGCCTACGAGCAGTACTTC	CASSSPGGAYEQYF
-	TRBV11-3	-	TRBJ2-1	TGTGCCAGCAGCTGGGGACTCGACAATGAGCAGTTCTTC	CASSWGLDNEQFF
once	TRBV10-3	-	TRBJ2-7	TGTGCCATCAGTGAATCTGCCGAGCAGTACTTC	CAISESAEQYF
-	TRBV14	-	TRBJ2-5	TGTGCCAGCAGCCACGGACAGATGAAAGAGACCCAGTACTTC	CASSHGQMKETQYF
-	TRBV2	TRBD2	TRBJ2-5	TGTGCCAGCAGTGAAGTAATAGCGGGGCAAGAGACCCAGTACTTC	CASSEVIAGQETQYF
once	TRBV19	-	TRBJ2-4	TGTGCCAGTAACGAACTAGGGGGAAACATTCAGTACTTC	CASNELGGNIQYF
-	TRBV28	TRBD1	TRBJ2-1	TGTGCCAGCAGTTTATTGGTGGTAGGGACAGGGGGGTTGGATGAGCAGTTCTTC	CASSLLVVGTGGLDEQFF
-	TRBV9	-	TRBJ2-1	TGTGCCAGCAGTACAACGTATGGCTCCTACAATGAGCAGTTCTTC	CASSTTYGSYNEQFF
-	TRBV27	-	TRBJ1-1	TGTGCCAGCAGTTTCGCAGGTAACACTGAAGCTTTCTTT	CASSFAGNTEAFF
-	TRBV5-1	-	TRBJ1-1	TGCGCCAGCAGTCTTCGCGGACAGAACACTGAAGCTTTCTTT	CASSLRGQNTEAFF
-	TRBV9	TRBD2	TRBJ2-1	TGTGCCAGCAGCGTAGGGACTAGCGGGAACAATGAGCAGTTCTTC	CASSVGTSGNNEQFF
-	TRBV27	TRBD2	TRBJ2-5	TGTGCCAGCAGTTTAGGACTTCCGGGACTAGAATTGGAGACCCAGTACTTC	CASSLGLPGLELETQYF
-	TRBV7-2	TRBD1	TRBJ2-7	TGTGCCAGCAGCTCCGGGACAGGGGGATACGAGCAGTACTTC	CASSSGTGGYEQYF
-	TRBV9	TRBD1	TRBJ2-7	TGTGCCAGCAGCGTAGGGGGGACAGGATCCTACGAGCAGTACTTC	CASSVGGTGSYEQYF
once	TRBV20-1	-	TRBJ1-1	TGCAGTGCCAGGCCCCGGCCTGAAGCTTTCTTT	CSARPRPEAFF
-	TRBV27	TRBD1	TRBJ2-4	TGTGCCAGCGCGACAACCACAGGGGCGAAAAACATTCAGTACTTC	CASATTTGAKNIQYF
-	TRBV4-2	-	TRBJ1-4	TGTGCCAGCAGCCAAGTCGAAGGGGAAAAACTGTTTTTT	CASSQVEGEKLFF
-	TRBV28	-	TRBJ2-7	TGTGCCAGCAGTCCACGTCAGGGGTTGGCCTACGAGCAGTACTTC	CASSPRQGLAYEQYF
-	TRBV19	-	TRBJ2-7	TGTGCCAGTAGTTGGGCACCAGCCTACGAGCAGTACTTC	CASSWAPAYEQYF
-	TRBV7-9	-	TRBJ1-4	TGTGCCAGCAGCTCCAGAGGGTCTGATGAAAAACTGTTTTTT	CASSSRGSDEKLFF
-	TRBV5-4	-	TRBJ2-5	TGTGCCAGCAGCTCATTCGTGGGGGAGACCCAGTACTTC	CASSSFVGETQYF
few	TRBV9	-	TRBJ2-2	TGTGCCAGCAGCGCCAGTTACCGAAGCCTCACCGGGGAGCTGTTTTTT	CASSASYRSLTGELFF
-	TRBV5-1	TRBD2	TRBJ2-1	TGCGCCAGTGACCCGGGACTAGCGGGGTCCTACAATGAGCAGTTCTTC	CASDPGLAGSYNEQFF
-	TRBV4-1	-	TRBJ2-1	TGCGCCAGCAGCCACTACTCCACCTACAATGAGCAGTTCTTC	CASSHYSTYNEQFF
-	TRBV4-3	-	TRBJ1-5	TGCGCCAGCAGCCGGGATAAGTCCCGTGAGCCCCAGCATTTT	CASSRDKSREPQHF
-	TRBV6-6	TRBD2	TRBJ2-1	TGTGCCAGCATCGGGACTAGCGGGACTAATGAGCAGTTCTTC	CASIGTSGTNEQFF
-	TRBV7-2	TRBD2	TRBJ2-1	TGTGCCAGCAGCTCCCGGAGCGGGAGTTCCTACAATGAGCAGTTCTTC	CASSSRSGSSYNEQFF
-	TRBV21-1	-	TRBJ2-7	TGTGCCAGCAGCCCTCAAAAAAGGACCCGACTAGATCGCTACTTC	CASSPQKRTRLDRYF
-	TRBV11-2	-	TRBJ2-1	TGTGCCAGCAGCTTAGATTCCGACGGAAATGAGCAGTTCTTC	CASSLDSDGNEQFF
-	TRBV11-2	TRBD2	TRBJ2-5	TGTGCCAGCAGAAGCGGGGGAGAGACCCAGTACTTC	CASRSGGETQYF
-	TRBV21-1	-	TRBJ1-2	TGTGCCAGCAGCAAATGGGACCCGGGAGGGGCTAACTATGGCTACACCTTC	CASSKWDPGGANYGYTF
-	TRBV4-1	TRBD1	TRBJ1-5	TGCGCCAGCAGCCAAGGGACAGGGTACGATCAGCCCCAGCATTTT	CASSQGTGYDQPQHF
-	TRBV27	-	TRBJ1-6	TGTGCCAGCAGTTTGGGGGGTAGCAATTCACCCCTCCACTTT	CASSLGGSNSPLHF
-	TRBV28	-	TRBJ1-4	TGTGCCAGCAGTTTACACGGGGATGAAAAACTGTTTTTT	CASSLHGDEKLFF
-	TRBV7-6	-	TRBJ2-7	TGTGCCAGCAGCCCCGGGACCAGCTCCTACGAGCAGTACTTC	CASSPGTSSYEQYF
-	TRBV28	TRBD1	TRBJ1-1	TGTGCCAGCAATTCGGGGACAGGACTGAACACTGAAGCTTTCTTT	CASNSGTGLNTEAFF
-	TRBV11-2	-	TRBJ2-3	TGTGCCAGCAGCCGGAATTACAGGGACACAGATACGCAGTATTTT	CASSRNYRDTDTQYF
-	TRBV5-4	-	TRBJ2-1	TGTGCCAGCAGCTTGGACTTGAGCTCCTACAATGAGCAGTTCTTC	CASSLDLSSYNEQFF